This paragraph reports one T cell receptor beta chain. The V and J ends lost 1 base and 1 base respectively, with 13 bases between them. This CDR3 is 16 amino acids long. The germline CDR1 and CDR2 sequences are LGHDT and YNNKEL (reference sequence). The data were produced by immunoSEQ multiplex PCR, yet TCRdb's version contains in-frame clones alone and is incomplete. This repertoire shows 110,000 to 150,000 clones, about 90% found once; its top ten account for less than 8.5%. The data originate from a study of control samples from healthy donors and cancer patients. The sequenced sample was blood. The genes are TRBV3-1 (or the pseudogene TRBV3-2) and TRBJ1-2, with D maybe TRBD1 (5 bases). The TCR sequence derives from a man between 18 and 35 years old in good health. CDR3 in DNA: TGTGCCAGCAGCCAAGTCGAGACAGCAAATAACTATGGCTACACCTTC. This sequence encodes CASSQVETANNYGYTF.